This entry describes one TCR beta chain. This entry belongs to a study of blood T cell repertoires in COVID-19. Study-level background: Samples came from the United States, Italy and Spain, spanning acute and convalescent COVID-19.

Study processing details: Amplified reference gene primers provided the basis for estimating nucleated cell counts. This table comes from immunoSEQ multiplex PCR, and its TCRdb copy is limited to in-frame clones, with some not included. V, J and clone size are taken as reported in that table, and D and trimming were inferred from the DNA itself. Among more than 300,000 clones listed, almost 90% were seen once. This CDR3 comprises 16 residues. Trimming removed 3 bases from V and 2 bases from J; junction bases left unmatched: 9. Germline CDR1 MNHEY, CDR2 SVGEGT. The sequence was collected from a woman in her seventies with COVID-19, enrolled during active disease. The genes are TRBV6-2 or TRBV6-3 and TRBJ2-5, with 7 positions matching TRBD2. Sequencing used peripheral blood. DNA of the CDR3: TGTGCCAGCAGTTATATCTGGTCTAGCGGTCAAGAGACCCAGTACTTC. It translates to CASSYIWSSGQETQYF.